This T cell receptor (beta chain) emerged from a study of control samples from healthy donors and cancer patients. The CDR3 is made up of 14 amino acids. J gave up 0 bases and V 10 bases, and 5 bases lay outside the gene matches. Germline loops: CDR1 ENHRY, CDR2 SYGVKD. This clone was seen a single time. This table comes from immunoSEQ multiplex PCR, and its TCRdb copy is limited to in-frame clones, with some not included. The data show some 140,000 clones, approximately 91% seen once. Material: blood. The chain recombines TRBV10-3 with TRBJ2-2, with 7 bases aligning to TRBD2. This TCR was recovered from a woman in her 30s in good health. For the CDR3, the DNA is TGTGCCACTGCCAGCGGGGCGAACACCGGGGAGCTGTTTTTT. Translating it yields CATASGANTGELFF.